This T cell receptor (beta chain) is from a study of cytomegalovirus exposure and HLA in healthy donors. The germline V gene encodes CDR1 MGHRA and CDR2 YSYEKL. CDR3 length: 15 residues. V was shortened by 1 base and J by 3 bases, with 10 bases between the two germline ends. This clone came up a few times. Its antigen is still unknown. Study results and limitations: Researchers reported in a later analysis that common viral pathogens appeared linked to several top clusters.

A multiplex PCR was run with 60 Vbeta primers and 13 Jbeta primers. The protocol was immunoSEQ multiplex PCR, while the TCRdb copy is restricted to in-frame clones and leaves out a portion. In the table there are over 150,000 clones, 70% to 80% of which are singletons. The source of this sequence is a man aged 25-40 years in good health and CMV-seropositive. Sequenced sample: PBMCs. The chain combines TRBV4-1 with TRBJ1-5, with D maybe TRBD1 (6 bases). The chain's CDR3 is CASSQVTGTNQPQHF. As DNA, the CDR3 is TGCGCCAGCAGCCAAGTCACAGGGACCAATCAGCCCCAGCATTTT.